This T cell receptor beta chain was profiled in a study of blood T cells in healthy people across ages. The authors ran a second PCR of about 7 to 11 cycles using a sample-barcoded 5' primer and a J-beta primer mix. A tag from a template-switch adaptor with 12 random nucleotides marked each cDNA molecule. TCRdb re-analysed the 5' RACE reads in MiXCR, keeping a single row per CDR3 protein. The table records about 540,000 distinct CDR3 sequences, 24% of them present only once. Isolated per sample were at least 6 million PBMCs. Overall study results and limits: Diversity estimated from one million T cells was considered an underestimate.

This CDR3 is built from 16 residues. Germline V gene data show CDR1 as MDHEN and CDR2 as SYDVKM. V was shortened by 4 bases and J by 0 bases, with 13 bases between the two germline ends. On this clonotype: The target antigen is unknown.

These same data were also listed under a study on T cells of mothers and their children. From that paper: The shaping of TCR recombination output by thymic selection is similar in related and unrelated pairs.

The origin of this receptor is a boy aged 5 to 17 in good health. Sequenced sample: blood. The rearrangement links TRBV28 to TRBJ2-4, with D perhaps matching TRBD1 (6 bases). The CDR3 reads CASSSDSLLAKNIQYF. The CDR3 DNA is TGTGCCAGCAGTTCGGACAGTCTTTTAGCCAAAAACATTCAGTACTTC.